Below are 32 T cell receptor beta chains sequenced from a single sample in a study of CD4+ T cells in melanoma. Generated by immunoSEQ multiplex PCR, the TCRdb table keeps only in-frame clones and is missing some. The table records roughly 110,000 clones, about 90% of them present only once. Source material: peripheral blood. The receptors shown here come from a human donor with melanoma.

The rearrangement links TRBV28 to TRBJ1-2; no firm D call. The CDR3 has 16 residues. Looked up from germline, CDR1 is MDHEN and CDR2 is SYDVKM. Trimming removed 4 bases at V and 4 bases at J, with 19 bases between. The CDR3, as DNA: TGTGCCAGCAGTTCCCCGGACGGAGGTTTCGTCTATGGCTACACCTTC. It codes for CASSSPDGGFVYGYTF.

As DNA, the CDR3 is TGTGCCAGCAGTTTAATGTGGGTAGGCAACACCGGGGAGCTGTTTTTT. This encodes CASSLMWVGNTGELFF. The chain carries TRBV27 and TRBJ2-2, with D hard to call. V was cut by 2 bases and J by 2 bases, with 12 bases left in between. The CDR3 runs 16 residues. Per germline, CDR1 MNHEY and CDR2 SMNVEV (reference sequence).

This chain connects TRBV11-1 to TRBJ2-7; no clear D gene. The V gene's germline CDR1 is SGHAT and CDR2 FQDESV (reference sequence). This CDR3 contains 13 residues. The V gene lost 8 bases and the J gene lost 0 bases, with 11 bases spanning the gap. The CDR3 sequence: CASSFVTSYEQYF. The CDR3 DNA follows: TGTGCCAGCTCCTTCGTCACCTCCTACGAGCAGTACTTC.

The chain has TRBV11-2 and TRBJ2-1, with TRBD2 identical over 8 bases. The CDR3 totals 16 residues. The germline gives CDR1 SGHAT, CDR2 FQNNGV. With V trimmed by 4 bases and J by 12 bases, 17 bases remained unmatched. The CDR3 DNA reads as TGTGCCAGCAGCTACCCCCCGGGGCCGGGAGGGCGAGTGCAGTTCTTC. Its protein is CASSYPPGPGGRVQFF.

The genes are TRBV9 and TRBJ2-4; 7 bases are shared with TRBD1. Trimming removed 0 bases from V and 0 bases from J; junction bases left unmatched: 6. Germline-derived CDR1 and CDR2 are SGDLS and YYNGEE. The CDR3 totals 17 residues. The CDR3, as DNA: TGTGCCAGCAGCGTAGGAGGGGGCTGGGAAGCCAAAAACATTCAGTACTTC. This codes for CASSVGGGWEAKNIQYF. Supplemented by reference TRBV9 and TRBJ2-4, the full variable domain reads DSGVTQTPKHLITATGQRVTLRCSPRSGDLSVYWYQQSLDQGLQFLIQYYNGEERAKGNILERFSAQQFPDLHSELNLSSLELGDSALYFCASSVGGGWEAKNIQYFGAGTRLSVL.

The chain recombines TRBV5-1 with TRBJ1-2, with D uncertain. The CDR3 extends over 13 amino acids. The germline V gene has CDR1 SGHRS and CDR2 YFSETQ. V lost 0 bases, J lost 5 bases, and 8 bases lay in between. The CDR3 nucleotides read TGCGCCAGCAGCTTGGAACCCTATTATGGCTACACCTTC. Translated: CASSLEPYYGYTF.

This rearrangement joins TRBV27 to TRBJ2-7, with a possible D match to TRBD2 (6 bases). V was shortened by 2 bases and J by 2 bases, with 10 bases between the two germline ends. The CDR3 spans 14 residues. Germline values: CDR1 MNHEY, CDR2 SMNVEV (reference sequence). CDR3 sequence (DNA): TGTGCCAGCAGTTTAAGCGGGCCCACCTACGAGCAGTACTTC. Translated, it gives CASSLSGPTYEQYF.

This rearrangement joins TRBV5-5 to TRBJ1-5; tentatively, D is TRBD1 (6 bases). V lost 4 bases, J lost 0 bases, and 17 bases lay in between. This CDR3 has 17 amino acids. Germline V gene data show CDR1 as SGHKS and CDR2 as YYEKEE (reference sequence). The CDR3, as DNA: TGTGCCAGCAGCCACGGACAGACCTTTAATAGCAATCAGCCCCAGCATTTT. This gives the protein CASSHGQTFNSNQPQHF. Full variable domain (rest looked up from reference TRBV5-5 and TRBJ1-5): DAGVTQSPTHLIKTRGQQVTLRCSPISGHKSVSWYQQVLGQGPQFIFQYYEKEERGRGNFPDRFSARQFPNYSSELNVNALLLGDSALYLCASSHGQTFNSNQPQHFGDGTRLSIL.

The chain employs TRBV7-2 and TRBJ2-2; 8 nucleotides agree with TRBD1. Germline CDR1 is SGHTA and CDR2 is FQGNSA. The CDR3 is 15 residues long. V trimming: 5 bases; J trimming: 4 bases; junction bases outside the gene matches: 6. The CDR3 nucleotides are TGTGCCAGCAGCGCTCGACAGGGGATCACCGGGGAGCTGTTTTTT. Translated: CASSARQGITGELFF. Filled out from reference TRBV7-2 and TRBJ2-2, the complete variable domain reads GAGVSQSPSNKVTEKGKDVELRCDPISGHTALYWYRQSLGQGLEFLIYFQGNSAPDKSGLPSDRFSAERTGGSVSTLTIQRTQQEDSAVYLCASSARQGITGELFFGEGSRLTVL.

The chain couples TRBV7-2 to TRBJ2-5; tentatively, D is TRBD1 or TRBD2 (5 bases each). This CDR3 spans 13 amino acids. V was pared by 5 bases and J by 4 bases, with 11 bases between. Germline CDR1 reads SGHTA; CDR2 reads FQGNSA. The CDR3 DNA is TGTGCCAGCAGCCCCCGGGACGGAGAGACCCAGTACTTC. Protein sequence: CASSPRDGETQYF.

The V and J genes are TRBV27 and TRBJ2-5; D tentatively reads TRBD1 or TRBD2 (5 bases each). CDR3 length equals 13 residues. Looked up from germline, CDR1 is MNHEY and CDR2 is SMNVEV (reference sequence). V was pared by 6 bases and J by 5 bases, with 13 bases between. CDR3: CASRVANRETQYF. The DNA for the CDR3 is TGTGCCAGCAGAGTAGCGAACAGGGAGACCCAGTACTTC.

The chain is built from TRBV4-1 and TRBJ2-3; D remains ambiguous. The CDR3 runs to 14 residues. From germline, CDR1 is MGHRA and CDR2 YSYEKL. V lost 4 bases and J 0 bases, leaving 8 bases between the germline ends. The chain's CDR3 is CASSPTASTDTQYF. CDR3 nucleotides: TGCGCCAGCAGCCCTACAGCTAGCACAGATACGCAGTATTTT.

J is TRBJ1-1 and V is TRBV9; a possible D gene is TRBD1 (5 bases). Trimming left V 3 bases short and J 4 bases short, with 19 bases between. The CDR3 is made up of 16 amino acids. Germline CDR1 reads SGDLS; CDR2 reads YYNGEE. The CDR3 loop reads CASSATFGAELTEAFF. The CDR3 DNA reads TGTGCCAGCAGCGCCACTTTTGGGGCGGAACTCACTGAAGCTTTCTTT.

V gene TRBV28 combines with J gene TRBJ2-7, with D possibly being TRBD1 (6 bases). The germline V gene encodes CDR1 MDHEN and CDR2 SYDVKM. V lost 3 bases to trimming and J lost 2 bases, with 17 bases between them. The CDR3 has 16 amino acids. CDR3 DNA: TGTGCCAGCAGTTTGCCACTTTTTCAGGGGACCTACGAGCAGTACTTC. Translated, it gives CASSLPLFQGTYEQYF.

This clone was recorded only once. This chain joins TRBV5-6 and TRBJ1-5; D gene unclear. The CDR3 spans 13 residues. The V and J ends lost 1 base and 2 bases respectively, with 4 bases between them. Looked up from germline, CDR1 is SGHDT and CDR2 is YYEEEE. DNA of the CDR3: TGTGCCAGCAGCTTGTTGGGCAATCAGCCCCAGCATTTT. The encoded protein is CASSLLGNQPQHF.

V usage is TRBV5-6 and J usage is TRBJ2-3; TRBD2 matches 10 bases. The CDR3 spans 19 residues. Germline V gene lookup returns CDR1 SGHDT and CDR2 YYEEEE. J was trimmed by 0 bases and V by 0 bases; bases with no gene match: 10. In DNA, the CDR3 is TGTGCCAGCAGCTTGGTAATCAGAAGACTAGCGGGTAGCACAGATACGCAGTATTTT. It encodes CASSLVIRRLAGSTDTQYF.

The gene calls are TRBV5-1 and TRBJ2-7; perhaps TRBD2 as D (6 bases). The CDR3 is 14 residues long. Germline CDR1 and CDR2: SGHRS and YFSETQ. V dropped 3 bases and J dropped 6 bases, with 16 bases sitting between them. CDR3: CASSSGTLLGEQYF. CDR3 nucleotides: TGCGCCAGCAGCTCGGGGACTCTTCTCGGCGAGCAGTACTTC.

The chain carries TRBV7-2 and TRBJ2-7; D perhaps matches TRBD2 (5 bases). Trimming removed 2 bases at V and 3 bases at J, with 11 bases between. Looked up from germline, CDR1 is SGHTA and CDR2 is FQGNSA. The CDR3 runs 14 residues. This CDR3 is CASSLRDSVYEQYF. The CDR3 DNA sequence: TGTGCCAGCAGCTTAAGGGATAGCGTCTACGAGCAGTACTTC.

V gene TRBV19 combines with J gene TRBJ1-1; D is possibly TRBD1 (5 bases). There are 13 residues in the CDR3. Trimming left V 3 bases short and J 5 bases short, with 10 bases between. Germline-derived CDR1 and CDR2 are LNHDA and SQIVND (reference sequence). The CDR3 protein is CASSMTQGTEAFF. CDR3 DNA: TGTGCCAGTAGTATGACCCAGGGAACTGAAGCTTTCTTT.

The chain uses TRBV5-8 and TRBJ2-3, with TRBD1 matching 9 bases. CDR3 size: 15 residues. The V gene end was trimmed by 4 bases and the J gene end by 6 bases; junction bases not matched to a gene: 9. The germline V gene has CDR1 SGHTS and CDR2 YDEGEE. CDR3 bases: TGTGCCAGCAGCGCCATGGGACAGGGTGGGGATACGCAGTATTTT. It translates to CASSAMGQGGDTQYF.

The chain employs TRBV7-9 and TRBJ1-3; D ambiguous. Germline CDR1 and CDR2: SEHNR and FQNEAQ (reference sequence). Trimming removed 0 bases from V and 2 bases from J, with 5 bases in between. The CDR3 contains 14 residues. The chain's CDR3 is CASSLAQAGNTIYF. For the CDR3, the DNA is TGTGCCAGCAGCTTAGCCCAGGCTGGAAACACCATATATTTT.

The V call is TRBV4-1, the J call TRBJ2-7; 10 positions match TRBD1. Trimming removed 4 bases from V and 6 bases from J; junction bases left unmatched: 9. Germline V gene data show CDR1 as MGHRA and CDR2 as YSYEKL. This CDR3 spans 15 amino acids. Here the CDR3 DNA reads TGCGCCAGCAGCCCATCCGGGACAGGGGAAACCGAGCAGTACTTC. This gives the protein CASSPSGTGETEQYF.

This clone has only one observation. The chain joins TRBV5-1 to TRBJ2-3; D is unresolved. The CDR3 runs 14 residues. The V gene lost 3 bases and the J gene lost 2 bases, with 10 bases spanning the gap. Per the germline V gene, CDR1 is SGHRS and CDR2 is YFSETQ. As DNA, the CDR3 is TGCGCCAGCAGCTCTCTAGGGAACACAGATACGCAGTATTTT. The encoded protein is CASSSLGNTDTQYF.

The rearrangement links TRBV5-4 to TRBJ2-1; no definite D call. This CDR3 comprises 15 residues. The V gene's germline CDR1 is SGHNT and CDR2 YYREEE (reference sequence). V lost 3 bases to trimming and J lost 5 bases, with 15 bases between them. The CDR3 loop reads CASSSILGDHNEQFF. CDR3 nucleotides: TGTGCCAGCAGCTCCATCCTTGGGGATCACAATGAGCAGTTCTTC.

This clone was counted once. The chain uses TRBV5-1 and TRBJ1-5, with 12 bases fitting TRBD1. The CDR3 is 16 residues long. V shed 2 bases, J shed 5 bases, and the junction held 5 bases outside the gene matches. Germline CDR1 is SGHRS and CDR2 is YFSETQ. Written as DNA, the CDR3 is TGCGCCAGCAGCTTCGGGACAGGGGGCGCCGATCAGCCCCAGCATTTT. Encoded protein: CASSFGTGGADQPQHF.

Note on this clone: The sample carries other DNA sequences with the same CDR3. The chain carries TRBV5-4 and TRBJ1-2; D ambiguous. The CDR3 is 14 residues long. Looked up from germline, CDR1 is SGHNT and CDR2 is YYREEE (reference sequence). The V gene lost 0 bases and the J gene lost 5 bases, with 11 bases spanning the gap. CDR3 region: CASSLGGGIYGYTF. The CDR3, as DNA: TGTGCCAGCAGCTTGGGGGGAGGAATTTATGGCTACACCTTC. Variable domain in full (rest from reference TRBV5-4 and TRBJ1-2): ETGVTQSPTHLIKTRGQQVTLRCSSQSGHNTVSWYQQALGQGPQFIFQYYREEENGRGNFPPRFSGLQFPNYSSELNVNALELDDSALYLCASSLGGGIYGYTFGSGTRLTVV.

The gene calls are TRBV5-1 and TRBJ2-1, with no clear D. Germline values: CDR1 SGHRS, CDR2 YFSETQ. The CDR3 is made up of 13 amino acids. Trimming pared 0 bases from V and 4 bases from J, leaving 5 bases between. The CDR3 protein is CASSLGGYNEQFF. Written as DNA, the CDR3 is TGCGCCAGCAGCTTGGGCGGATACAATGAGCAGTTCTTC.

The chain employs TRBV27 and TRBJ1-5; unclear D gene. The CDR3 runs to 15 residues. Germline V gives CDR1 MNHEY, CDR2 SMNVEV (reference sequence). V gave up 6 bases and J gave up 5 bases, with 17 bases separating them. CDR3 amino acids: CASSRAGGFYQPQHF. CDR3 bases: TGTGCCAGCAGCCGCGCGGGAGGGTTTTATCAGCCCCAGCATTTT.

The chain recombines TRBV7-2 with TRBJ1-4, with 8 bases matching TRBD1. This CDR3 comprises 14 residues. J lost 8 bases, V lost 6 bases, and 8 bases had no gene match. In germline, CDR1 is SGHTA, CDR2 FQGNSA. The CDR3 coding sequence is TGTGCCAGCAGAACCGGGACAGGTCGAGAAAAACTGTTTTTT. This gives the protein CASRTGTGREKLFF.

This chain links TRBV30 with TRBJ2-5; D not certain. This CDR3 has 12 amino acids. CDR1 and CDR2 from the germline V gene are GTSNPN and SVGIG (reference sequence). V was cut by 0 bases and J by 4 bases, with 6 bases left in between. CDR3 protein: CAWSVRRETQYF. The CDR3 DNA reads as TGTGCCTGGAGTGTACGAAGAGAGACCCAGTACTTC.

The chain couples TRBV5-1 to TRBJ2-7, with 8 bases lining up with TRBD1. Trimming took 3 bases from V and 6 from J; bases not matched to a gene: 5. Germline V gene sequence: CDR1 SGHRS, CDR2 YFSETQ. The CDR3 loop spans 13 amino acids. CDR3 residues: CASSSADRGEQYF. Written as DNA, the CDR3 is TGCGCCAGCAGCTCAGCCGACAGGGGCGAGCAGTACTTC.

The chain recombines TRBV9 with TRBJ2-3, with TRBD2 identical over 8 bases. Trimming at V came to 1 base and at J to 3 bases, leaving 4 bases not matched to a gene. In germline, CDR1 is SGDLS, CDR2 YYNGEE. The CDR3 has 15 residues. The CDR3 DNA reads TGTGCCAGCAGCGTAACCCAGCGGGAGACAGATACGCAGTATTTT. Its protein product is CASSVTQRETDTQYF.